The entry that follows covers one TCR beta chain sequence. This specimen comes from a study of neoadjuvant nivolumab and ipilimumab in lung cancer. TCRdb keeps only in-frame clones here, not all; method: immunoSEQ multiplex PCR. The sample records some 18,000 clones, more than 75% being singletons. The TCR comes from an adult with non-small cell lung cancer. The specimen comprised tumor tissue, sampled after neoadjuvant nivolumab, alone or with ipilimumab, at or shortly before surgery.

For the CDR3, the DNA is TGCGCCAGCAGCTTGGAATATAGCGGGGACAATGAGCAGTTCTTC. It is translated as CASSLEYSGDNEQFF. This rearrangement joins TRBV5-1 to TRBJ2-1; 8 positions agree with TRBD2. This CDR3 is built from 15 residues. V lost 0 bases, J lost 5 bases, and 4 bases stayed unmatched. Germline V gene data show CDR1 as SGHRS and CDR2 as YFSETQ.